Below, 18 T cell receptor beta chains from the same sample are listed, as sequenced in a study of OX40 agonist ivuxolimab in advanced cancers. Some clones are missing from TCRdb's copy, which holds only in-frame ones; the method was immunoSEQ multiplex PCR. The sample has tens of thousands of clones; approximately 84% are singletons. The sample here was CD4+ or CD8+ T cells sorted from blood, taken in a trial of the OX40 agonist ivuxolimab. The receptors here all came from an adult with an advanced solid tumor such as melanoma, head and neck, liver or kidney cancer.

With respect to this clone: Other DNA sequences in this specimen translate into the identical CDR3. This sequence joins TRBV5-5 and TRBJ2-4, with D perhaps given as TRBD1 or TRBD2 (5 bases each). Germline V gene sequence: CDR1 SGHKS, CDR2 YYEKEE (reference sequence). The V gene lost 4 bases and the J gene lost 5 bases, with 13 bases spanning the gap. CDR3 length: 14 amino acids. The CDR3 DNA is TGTGCCAGCAGCCCCGGGACCTATGAAAACATTCAGTACTTC. Protein: CASSPGTYENIQYF.

The V gene is TRBV4-1, the J gene TRBJ2-5; TRBD2 might be the D (5 bases). The CDR3 runs 13 residues. V lost 2 bases and J 2 bases, leaving 6 bases between the germline ends. Germline CDR1 and CDR2: MGHRA and YSYEKL. The CDR3 nucleotides read TGCGCCAGCAGCCAACCGGGGCAAGAGACCCAGTACTTC. It translates to CASSQPGQETQYF.

The chain has TRBV30 and TRBJ1-6, with TRBD1 identical over 9 bases. CDR1 and CDR2 from the germline V gene are GTSNPN and SVGIG (reference sequence). The V segment lost 3 bases and the J segment 10 bases; nucleotides outside the gene matches: 7. The CDR3 spans 14 residues. CDR3 sequence: CAWRRDRAMSPLHF. Here the CDR3 DNA reads TGTGCCTGGAGGAGGGACAGGGCGATGTCACCCCTCCACTTT.

In its sample, this clone was seen many times. The chain employs TRBV28 and TRBJ1-4; no definite D call. Trimming took off 3 bases at V and 1 base at J, with 9 bases between the two ends. Germline loops: CDR1 MDHEN, CDR2 SYDVKM. The CDR3 totals 15 residues. The CDR3 DNA reads TGTGCCAGCAGTTTTAGGGTTGGAACTAATGAAAAACTGTTTTTT. Protein product: CASSFRVGTNEKLFF.

This chain uses TRBV30 with TRBJ1-2; unclear D gene. Germline V gene lookup returns CDR1 GTSNPN and CDR2 SVGIG (reference sequence). CDR3 length equals 13 residues. The V gene lost 2 bases and the J gene lost 7 bases, with 14 bases spanning the gap. The CDR3: CAWSSEVEGGYTF. CDR3 sequence (DNA): TGTGCCTGGAGTAGCGAGGTGGAGGGTGGCTACACCTTC.

The chain employs TRBV7-9 and TRBJ2-1; D is perhaps TRBD2 (6 bases). The CDR3 totals 16 residues. Per the germline V gene, CDR1 is SEHNR and CDR2 is FQNEAQ (reference sequence). Deletions cut 3 bases from V and 1 base from J, with 13 bases between. The CDR3: CASSFPAGPSYNEQFF. CDR3 DNA sequence: TGTGCCAGCAGCTTCCCAGCGGGCCCGTCCTACAATGAGCAGTTCTTC. The complete variable domain, with remaining parts taken from reference TRBV7-9 and TRBJ2-1, reads DTGVSQNPRHKITKRGQNVTFRCDPISEHNRLYWYRQTLGQGPEFLTYFQNEAQLEKSRLLSDRFSAERPKGSFSTLEIQRTEQGDSAMYLCASSFPAGPSYNEQFFGPGTRLTVL.

This rearrangement joins TRBV7-9 to TRBJ1-1; no firm D call. The CDR3 length is 13 residues. From germline, CDR1 is SEHNR and CDR2 FQNEAQ (reference sequence). In DNA form, the CDR3 reads TGTGCAACCAAGTTGGCTCTGAACACTGAAGCTTTCTTT. Its translation: CATKLALNTEAFF.

This chain uses TRBV11-2 with TRBJ2-3; a weak D match, TRBD2 (5 bases). Trimming took off 1 base at V and 0 bases at J, with 11 bases between the two ends. Germline CDR1 SGHAT, CDR2 FQNNGV. This CDR3 contains 16 residues. The CDR3 region is CASSLGLRTSTDTQYF. CDR3 nucleotide sequence: TGTGCCAGCAGCTTAGGGTTGCGGACTAGCACAGATACGCAGTATTTT.

The gene calls are TRBV19 and TRBJ2-6; the D is unclear. Germline loops: CDR1 LNHDA, CDR2 SQIVND (reference sequence). This CDR3 is built from 14 residues. Between the trimmed V and J ends, which lost 7 bases and 1 base, there was a span of 8 bases. CDR3 nucleotides: TGTGCCAGTACTGGTTTTTCTGGGGCCAACGTCCTGACTTTC. Amino acids: CASTGFSGANVLTF.

The chain links TRBV19 to TRBJ1-5, with D uncertain. Trimming took off 3 bases at V and 0 bases at J, with 6 bases between the two ends. This CDR3 spans 14 amino acids. Looked up from germline, CDR1 is LNHDA and CDR2 is SQIVND (reference sequence). The CDR3 bases are TGTGCCAGTAGTATGTACAGTAGCAATCAGCCCCAGCATTTT. Translation gives CASSMYSSNQPQHF.

This clone was detected only a few times. The chain links TRBV6-1 to TRBJ1-6; D not resolved. The V gene lost 1 base and the J gene lost 2 bases, with 6 bases spanning the gap. CDR3 length: 15 amino acids. Germline CDR1 MNHNS, CDR2 SASEGT. Here the CDR3 DNA reads TGTGCCAGCAGTGAAGGGTCCCCCTATAATTCACCCCTCCACTTT. Encoded protein: CASSEGSPYNSPLHF.

This clone was seen only once. The chain recombines TRBV13 with TRBJ2-1, with 8 bases aligning to TRBD2. Trimming cost V 9 bases and J 10 bases; bases outside gene matches: 11. The CDR3 spans 13 residues. Per germline, CDR1 PRHDT and CDR2 FYEKMQ (reference sequence). The DNA of the CDR3 is TGTGCCAGTACTATCGCGGGGGGCCGGGAGCAGTTCTTC. Protein sequence: CASTIAGGREQFF.

The J gene is TRBJ2-7, the V gene TRBV5-1, with no clear D. Germline V CDR1 and CDR2: SGHRS, YFSETQ. The CDR3 spans 14 residues. The V gene lost 3 bases and the J gene lost 3 bases, with 13 bases spanning the gap. The CDR3 loop is CASSSSPSDYEQYF. The CDR3 nucleotides read TGCGCCAGCAGCTCGTCTCCCAGCGACTACGAGCAGTACTTC.

The chain uses TRBV5-6 and TRBJ2-6, with D possibly TRBD1 on 6 matching bases. V lost 4 bases and J lost 0, with 20 bases in between. CDR1 SGHDT and CDR2 YYEEEE come from the germline V gene. The CDR3 loop spans 19 amino acids. The CDR3 loop is CASSPVWDTSGSGANVLTF. The DNA of the CDR3 is TGTGCCAGCAGCCCCGTTTGGGACACATCAGGCTCTGGGGCCAACGTCCTGACTTTC.

V gene TRBV5-8 combines with J gene TRBJ1-1; no clear D gene. V gave up 0 bases and J gave up 1 base, with 7 bases separating them. From germline, CDR1 is SGHTS and CDR2 YDEGEE. This CDR3 contains 14 residues. CDR3 sequence: CASSLGLRNTEAFF. CDR3 bases: TGTGCCAGCAGCTTGGGACTCAGGAACACTGAAGCTTTCTTT.

The J gene is TRBJ1-2, the V gene TRBV5-1; possible D gene TRBD1, 5 bases. Germline CDR1 and CDR2: SGHRS and YFSETQ. Between the trimmed V and J ends, which lost 4 bases and 5 bases, there was a span of 12 bases. This CDR3 is 13 amino acids long. CDR3 amino acids: CASSRDPLYGYTF. The CDR3 DNA reads as TGCGCCAGCAGCCGGGACCCGCTATATGGCTACACCTTC.

The J gene is TRBJ2-3, the V gene TRBV30; 9 bases agree with TRBD2. The CDR3 length is 15 residues. V lost 5 bases, J lost 3 bases, and 9 bases stayed unmatched. Germline assignment: CDR1 GTSNPN and CDR2 SVGIG (reference sequence). The CDR3 spells CAWSGAGGRTDTQYF. DNA for the CDR3: TGTGCCTGGTCTGGGGCGGGAGGGAGAACAGATACGCAGTATTTT.

The rearrangement uses TRBV27 and TRBJ2-2; D is uncertain. Germline CDR1 is MNHEY and CDR2 is SMNVEV (reference sequence). V was shortened by 1 base and J by 1 base, with 10 bases between the two germline ends. CDR3 size: 16 residues. The CDR3 DNA follows: TGTGCCAGCAGTTTATTCTACAGCCAGAACACCGGGGAGCTGTTTTTT. Translation: CASSLFYSQNTGELFF.